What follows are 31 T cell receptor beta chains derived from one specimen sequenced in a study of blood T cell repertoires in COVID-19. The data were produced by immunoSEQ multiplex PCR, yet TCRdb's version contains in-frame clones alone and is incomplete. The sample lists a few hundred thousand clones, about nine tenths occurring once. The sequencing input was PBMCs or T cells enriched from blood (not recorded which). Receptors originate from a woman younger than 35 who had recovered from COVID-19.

The CDR3 DNA reads TGTGCCAGCAGCCCCACAGGACAGGGTGGTAAGGGTGAGCAGTTCTTC. Translating it yields CASSPTGQGGKGEQFF. The V gene is TRBV7-2, the J gene TRBJ2-1; TRBD1 matches at 8 bases. Per the germline V gene, CDR1 is SGHTA and CDR2 is FQGNSA. V was pared by 5 bases and J by 9 bases, with 15 bases of the junction left unmatched. This CDR3 contains 16 residues.

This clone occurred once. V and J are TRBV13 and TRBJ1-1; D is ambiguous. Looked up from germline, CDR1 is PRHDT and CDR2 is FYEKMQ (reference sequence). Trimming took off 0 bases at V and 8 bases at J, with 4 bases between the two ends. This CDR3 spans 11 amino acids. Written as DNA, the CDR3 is TGTGCCAGCAGCTTAGGGAGGGAAGCTTTCTTT. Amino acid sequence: CASSLGREAFF.

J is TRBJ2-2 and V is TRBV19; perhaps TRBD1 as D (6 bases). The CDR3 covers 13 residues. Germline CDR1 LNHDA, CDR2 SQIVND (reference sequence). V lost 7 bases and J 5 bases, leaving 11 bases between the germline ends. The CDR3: CASNHRATGELFF. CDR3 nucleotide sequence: TGTGCCAGTAATCACAGGGCAACCGGGGAGCTGTTTTTT.

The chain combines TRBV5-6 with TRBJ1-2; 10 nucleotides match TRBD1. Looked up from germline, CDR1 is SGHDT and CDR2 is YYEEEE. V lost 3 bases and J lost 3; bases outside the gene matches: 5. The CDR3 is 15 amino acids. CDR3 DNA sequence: TGTGCCAGCAGCTCGACAGGGGGCGCCGACTATGGCTACACCTTC. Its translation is CASSSTGGADYGYTF.

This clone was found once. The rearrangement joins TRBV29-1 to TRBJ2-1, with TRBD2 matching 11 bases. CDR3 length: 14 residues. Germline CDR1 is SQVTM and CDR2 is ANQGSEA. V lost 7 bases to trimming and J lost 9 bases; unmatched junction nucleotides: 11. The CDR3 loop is CSARLAGRSAEQFF. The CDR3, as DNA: TGCAGCGCACGACTAGCGGGAAGATCTGCTGAGCAGTTCTTC.

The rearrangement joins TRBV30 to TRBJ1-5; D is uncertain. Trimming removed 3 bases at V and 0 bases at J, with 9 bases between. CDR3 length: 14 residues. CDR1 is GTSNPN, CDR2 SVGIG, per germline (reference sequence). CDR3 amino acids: CAWSRIYSNQPQHF. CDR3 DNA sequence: TGTGCCTGGAGCCGTATTTATAGCAATCAGCCCCAGCATTTT.

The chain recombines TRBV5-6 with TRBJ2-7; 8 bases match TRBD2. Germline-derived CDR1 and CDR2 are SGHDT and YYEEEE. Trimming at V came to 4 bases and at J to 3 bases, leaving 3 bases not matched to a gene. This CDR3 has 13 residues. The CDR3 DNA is TGTGCCAGCAGCGAGCGGGAGATCTACGAGCAGTACTTC. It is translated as CASSEREIYEQYF.

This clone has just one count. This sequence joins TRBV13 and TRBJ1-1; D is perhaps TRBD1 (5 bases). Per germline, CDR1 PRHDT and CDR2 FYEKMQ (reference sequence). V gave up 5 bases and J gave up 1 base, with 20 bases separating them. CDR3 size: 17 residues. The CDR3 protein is CASSLLTEAQGNTEAFF. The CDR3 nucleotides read TGTGCCAGCAGCCTTTTGACAGAGGCCCAGGGGAACACTGAAGCTTTCTTT.

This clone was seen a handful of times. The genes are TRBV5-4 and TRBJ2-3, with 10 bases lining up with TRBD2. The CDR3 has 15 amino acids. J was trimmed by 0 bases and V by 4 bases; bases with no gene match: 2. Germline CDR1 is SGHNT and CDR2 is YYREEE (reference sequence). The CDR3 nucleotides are TGTGCCAGCAGCCAGACTAGCGGGAGCACAGATACGCAGTATTTT. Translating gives CASSQTSGSTDTQYF.

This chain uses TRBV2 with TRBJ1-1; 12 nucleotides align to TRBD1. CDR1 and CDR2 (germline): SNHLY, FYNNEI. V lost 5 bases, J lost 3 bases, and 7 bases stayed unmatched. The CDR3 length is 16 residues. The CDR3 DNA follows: TGTGCCAGCAGTCAGGGGACAGGGGGCGCAGACACTGAAGCTTTCTTT. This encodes CASSQGTGGADTEAFF.

In nucleotides, the CDR3 is TGTGCCAGCAGCCCCCCGGGACCGGAGGGGAATGAGCAGTTCTTC. This encodes CASSPPGPEGNEQFF. The V gene is TRBV7-9, the J gene TRBJ2-1; possibly TRBD2 for D (6 bases). The CDR3 sequence is 15 residues long. V lost 5 bases and J 7 bases, leaving 18 bases between the germline ends. Germline CDR1 reads SEHNR; CDR2 reads FQNEAQ (reference sequence).

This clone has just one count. CDR3 loop: CASSSGQGALYGYTF. The DNA of the CDR3 is TGTGCCAGCAGTTCAGGACAGGGGGCTCTATATGGCTACACCTTC. V and J are TRBV27 and TRBJ1-2; 11 bases align to TRBD1. The V gene's germline CDR1 is MNHEY and CDR2 SMNVEV (reference sequence). This CDR3 comprises 15 residues. V shed 4 bases and J 5 bases; nucleotides not matched to a gene: 6.

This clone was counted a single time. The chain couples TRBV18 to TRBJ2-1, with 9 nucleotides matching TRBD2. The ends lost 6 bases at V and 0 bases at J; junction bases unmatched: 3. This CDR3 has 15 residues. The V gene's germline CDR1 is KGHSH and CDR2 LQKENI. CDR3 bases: TGTGCCAGCTCGGCGGGGGGGATCTCCTACAATGAGCAGTTCTTC. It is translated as CASSAGGISYNEQFF.

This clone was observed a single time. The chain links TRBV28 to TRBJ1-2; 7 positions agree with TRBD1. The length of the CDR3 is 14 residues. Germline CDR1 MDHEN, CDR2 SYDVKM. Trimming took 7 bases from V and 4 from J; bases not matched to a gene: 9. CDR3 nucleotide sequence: TGTGCCAGCACAACACACCCAGGGGGCTATGGCTACACCTTC. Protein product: CASTTHPGGYGYTF.

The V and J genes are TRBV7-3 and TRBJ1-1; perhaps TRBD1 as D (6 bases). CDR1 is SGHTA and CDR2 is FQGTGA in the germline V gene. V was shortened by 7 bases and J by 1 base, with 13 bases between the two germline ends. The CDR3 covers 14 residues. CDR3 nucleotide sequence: TGTGCCAGCATGAGGGGGATGGGGAACACTGAAGCTTTCTTT. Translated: CASMRGMGNTEAFF.

Here the CDR3 DNA reads TGTGCCAGCAGTTTCCGGTCGGGACAGGGCCATGGCTACACCTTC. This encodes CASSFRSGQGHGYTF. The rearrangement joins TRBV27 to TRBJ1-2, with 9 bases aligning to TRBD1. The V segment lost 3 bases and the J segment 6 bases; nucleotides outside the gene matches: 8. The germline gives CDR1 MNHEY, CDR2 SMNVEV (reference sequence). This CDR3 is 15 amino acids long.

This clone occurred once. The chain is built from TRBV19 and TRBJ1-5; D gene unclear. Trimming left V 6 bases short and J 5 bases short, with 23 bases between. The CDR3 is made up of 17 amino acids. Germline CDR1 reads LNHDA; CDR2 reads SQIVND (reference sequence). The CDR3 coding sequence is TGTGCCAGTAGCGCCGTGAAGCATGGGGAGGCTTATCAGCCCCAGCATTTT. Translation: CASSAVKHGEAYQPQHF.

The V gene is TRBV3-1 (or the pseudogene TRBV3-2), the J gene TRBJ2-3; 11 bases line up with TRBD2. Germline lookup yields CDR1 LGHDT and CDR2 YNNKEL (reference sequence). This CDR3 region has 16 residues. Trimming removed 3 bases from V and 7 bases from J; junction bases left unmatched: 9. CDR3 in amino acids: CASSHPIAGGPHTQYF. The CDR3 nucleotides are TGTGCCAGCAGCCACCCAATAGCGGGGGGGCCACATACGCAGTATTTT.

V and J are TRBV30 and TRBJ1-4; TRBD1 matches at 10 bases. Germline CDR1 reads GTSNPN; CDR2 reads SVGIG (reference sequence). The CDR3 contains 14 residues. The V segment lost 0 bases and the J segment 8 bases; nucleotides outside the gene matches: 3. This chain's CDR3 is CAWSVGQGEEKLFF. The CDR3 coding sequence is TGTGCCTGGAGTGTCGGACAGGGGGAGGAAAAACTGTTTTTT.

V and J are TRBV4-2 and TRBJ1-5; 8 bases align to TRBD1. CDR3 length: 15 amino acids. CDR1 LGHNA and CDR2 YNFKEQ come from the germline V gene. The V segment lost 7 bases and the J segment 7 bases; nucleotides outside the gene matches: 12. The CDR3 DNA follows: TGTGCCAGCACCTTAGAGCAGGGGGCGGACCAGCCCCAGCATTTT. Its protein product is CASTLEQGADQPQHF.

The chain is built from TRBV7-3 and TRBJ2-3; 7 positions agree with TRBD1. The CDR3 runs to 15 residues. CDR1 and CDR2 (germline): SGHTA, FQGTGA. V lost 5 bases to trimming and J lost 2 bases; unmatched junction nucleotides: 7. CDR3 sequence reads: CASSPGQYSTDTQYF. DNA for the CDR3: TGTGCCAGCAGCCCGGGACAGTACTCCACAGATACGCAGTATTTT.

The CDR3 nucleotides are TGCGCCAGCAGCTTGGAAGATGGGACAGGAAACACCATATATTTT. Its translation is CASSLEDGTGNTIYF. This chain links TRBV5-1 with TRBJ1-3; D perhaps matches TRBD1 (6 bases). CDR3 length equals 15 residues. V was pared by 0 bases and J by 4 bases, with 11 bases between. Per the germline V gene, CDR1 is SGHRS and CDR2 is YFSETQ.

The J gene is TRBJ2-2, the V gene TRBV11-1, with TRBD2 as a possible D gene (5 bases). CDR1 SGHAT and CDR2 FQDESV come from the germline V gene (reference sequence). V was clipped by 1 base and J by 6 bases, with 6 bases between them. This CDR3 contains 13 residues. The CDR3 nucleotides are TGTGCCAGCAGCTTAGTGCGGGCCGGGGAGCTGTTTTTT. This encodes CASSLVRAGELFF.

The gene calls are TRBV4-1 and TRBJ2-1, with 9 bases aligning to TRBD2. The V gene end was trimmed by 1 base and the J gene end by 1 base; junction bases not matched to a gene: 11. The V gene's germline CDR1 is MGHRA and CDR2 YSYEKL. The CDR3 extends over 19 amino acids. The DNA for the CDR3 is TGCGCCAGCAGCCAAGGGGCGGTAGCGGGAGTTCGGTCCTACAATGAGCAGTTCTTC. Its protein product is CASSQGAVAGVRSYNEQFF.

The CDR3 bases are TGTGCCAGCAGTGACCCAGGACTAGCCGACGAGCAGTACTTC. It specifies CASSDPGLADEQYF. The chain carries TRBV6-6 and TRBJ2-7; 8 bases align to TRBD2. After removal of 5 bases from V and 5 bases from J, the junction contained 8 bases not matched to a gene. This CDR3 is built from 14 residues. The germline gives CDR1 MNHNY, CDR2 SVGAGI (reference sequence).

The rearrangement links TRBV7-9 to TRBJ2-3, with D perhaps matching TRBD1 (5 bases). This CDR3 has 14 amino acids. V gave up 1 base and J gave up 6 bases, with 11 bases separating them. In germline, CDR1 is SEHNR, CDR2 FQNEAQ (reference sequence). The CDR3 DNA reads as TGTGCCAGCAGCTTAGAGGGGTTTACGGATACGCAGTATTTT. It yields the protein CASSLEGFTDTQYF.

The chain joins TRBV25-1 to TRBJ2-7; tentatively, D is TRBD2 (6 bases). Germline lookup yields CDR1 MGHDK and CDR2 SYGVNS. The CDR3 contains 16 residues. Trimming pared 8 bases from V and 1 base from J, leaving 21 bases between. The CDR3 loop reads CASGGDCGETSYEQYF. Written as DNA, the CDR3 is TGTGCCAGCGGTGGGGATTGCGGGGAGACTTCCTACGAGCAGTACTTC.

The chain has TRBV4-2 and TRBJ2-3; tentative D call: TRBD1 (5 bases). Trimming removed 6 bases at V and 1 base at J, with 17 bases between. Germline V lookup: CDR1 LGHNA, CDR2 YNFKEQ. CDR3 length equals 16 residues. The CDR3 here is CASSQGVVSGTDTQYF. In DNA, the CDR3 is TGTGCCAGCAGTCAGGGTGTAGTAAGCGGCACAGATACGCAGTATTTT.

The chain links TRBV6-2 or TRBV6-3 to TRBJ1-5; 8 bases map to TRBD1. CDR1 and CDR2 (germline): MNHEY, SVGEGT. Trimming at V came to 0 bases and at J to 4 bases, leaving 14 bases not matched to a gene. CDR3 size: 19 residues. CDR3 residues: CASSYSPTWTGSWNQPQHF. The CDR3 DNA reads TGTGCCAGCAGTTACTCCCCAACCTGGACAGGGTCGTGGAATCAGCCCCAGCATTTT.

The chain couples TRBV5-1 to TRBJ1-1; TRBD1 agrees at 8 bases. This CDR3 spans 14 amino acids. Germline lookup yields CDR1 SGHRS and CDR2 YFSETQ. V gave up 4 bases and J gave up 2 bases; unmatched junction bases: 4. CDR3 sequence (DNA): TGCGCCAGCAGCGGACAGGGTAGAAACACTGAAGCTTTCTTT. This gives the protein CASSGQGRNTEAFF.

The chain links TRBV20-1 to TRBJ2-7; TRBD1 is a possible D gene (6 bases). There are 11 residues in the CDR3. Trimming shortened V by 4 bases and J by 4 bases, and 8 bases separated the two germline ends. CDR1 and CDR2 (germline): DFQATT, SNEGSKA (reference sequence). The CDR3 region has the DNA TGCAGTGCTAAAACAGGGTACGAGCAGTACTTC. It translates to CSAKTGYEQYF.